A single sample gave rise to the 12 T cell receptor beta chains below, sequenced in a study of blood T cells in healthy people across ages. A second PCR, run for roughly 7 to 11 cycles, used a sample-barcoded 5' primer plus a J-beta primer mix. Using its own MiXCR run on the 5' RACE reads, TCRdb lists one record per CDR3 protein. The repertoire holds some 930,000 distinct CDR3 sequences, about 29% seen once, with 9.5% to 13% in the top ten. Another study also made use of these data, one on T cells of mothers and their children.

Sequencing was done on a sample of blood. All receptors derive from a woman in her forties in good health.

This clonotype was seen a handful of times. The chain joins TRBV5-1 to TRBJ2-5; the D is unclear. The ends were cut back, 6 bases at V and 2 bases at J, with 8 bases in the middle. This CDR3 has 12 residues. Germline V gene sequence: CDR1 SGHRS, CDR2 YFSETQ. The CDR3 nucleotides are TGCGCCAGCACTACGGCACAAGAGACCCAGTACTTC. Amino acids: CASTTAQETQYF.

This chain connects TRBV5-1 to TRBJ1-1, with D tentatively TRBD1 (6 bases). Germline CDR1 and CDR2: SGHRS and YFSETQ. V gave up 5 bases and J gave up 1 base, with 12 bases separating them. The CDR3 spans 14 residues. The CDR3 sequence is CASRGGQTNTEAFF. Here the CDR3 DNA reads TGCGCCAGCAGGGGTGGACAGACGAACACTGAAGCTTTCTTT.

This clonotype turned up a few times. V usage is TRBV20-1 and J usage is TRBJ2-3; possibly TRBD1 for D (6 bases). Germline V CDR1 and CDR2: DFQATT, SNEGSKA (reference sequence). The CDR3 totals 14 residues. V shed 4 bases and J shed 1 base, with 12 bases lying between them. For the CDR3, the DNA is TGCAGTGCTAAGGACAGCTCGGGCACAGATACGCAGTATTTT. This translates into CSAKDSSGTDTQYF.

This clonotype was seen a few times. This rearrangement joins TRBV7-2 to TRBJ2-2; D unclear. CDR1 SGHTA and CDR2 FQGNSA come from the germline V gene. V lost 1 base to trimming and J lost 2 bases, with 11 bases between them. The CDR3 sequence is 16 residues long. CDR3 bases: TGTGCCAGCAGCTTAGAACTTTTGAGAAACACCGGGGAGCTGTTTTTT. Protein sequence: CASSLELLRNTGELFF.

J is TRBJ2-2 and V is TRBV3-1; D gene uncertain. V lost 4 bases and J 6 bases, leaving 9 bases between the germline ends. This CDR3 has 13 residues. Germline CDR1 is LGHDT and CDR2 is YNNKEL (reference sequence). The CDR3 nucleotides read TGTGCCAGCAGCCGGACGAAACCCGGGGAGCTGTTTTTT. It is translated as CASSRTKPGELFF. Full variable domain (missing parts from reference TRBV3-1 and TRBJ2-2): DTAVSQTPKYLVTQMGNDKSIKCEQNLGHDTMYWYKQDSKKFLKIMFSYNNKELIINETVPNRFSPKSPDKAHLNLHINSLELGDSAVYFCASSRTKPGELFFGEGSRLTVL.

A few counts support this clonotype. The rearrangement joins TRBV24-1 to TRBJ2-1; perhaps D is TRBD1 or TRBD2 (5 bases each). The CDR3 has 16 residues. Germline V CDR1 and CDR2: KGHDR, SFDVKD. V was clipped by 2 bases and J by 2 bases, with 12 bases between them. CDR3 DNA sequence: TGTGCCACCAGTGATTCGACGGGACGGGCCTACAATGAGCAGTTCTTC. Amino acids: CATSDSTGRAYNEQFF.

This chain joins TRBV10-3 and TRBJ1-2, with 10 bases lining up with TRBD1. The J segment lost 3 bases and the V segment lost 6 bases, leaving 4 bases of the junction unmatched. This CDR3 is built from 14 residues. In germline, CDR1 is ENHRY, CDR2 SYGVKD. Written as DNA, the CDR3 is TGTGCCATCAGGAAGACAGGGGGCGACTATGGCTACACCTTC. This gives the protein CAIRKTGGDYGYTF.

CDR3 nucleotides: TGTGCCAGCAGTTTGGGACAAAAATCCTACGAGCAGTACTTC. It is translated as CASSLGQKSYEQYF. The rearrangement joins TRBV28 to TRBJ2-7; D is possibly TRBD1 (6 bases). Germline loops: CDR1 MDHEN, CDR2 SYDVKM. The length of the CDR3 is 14 residues. The V end was cut by 3 bases, the J end by 1 base, with 10 bases between.

This clonotype appeared many times. The genes are TRBV28 and TRBJ2-7, with 10 nucleotides matching TRBD1. The CDR3 is 16 residues long. Germline V CDR1 and CDR2: MDHEN, SYDVKM. V shed 4 bases, J shed 1 base, and the junction held 7 bases outside the gene matches. The CDR3 region has the DNA TGTGCCAGCAGTTGGGACAGGGGTTTCGGATCCTACGAGCAGTACTTC. Its translation is CASSWDRGFGSYEQYF.

This clonotype was recorded a few times. V is TRBV9 and J is TRBJ1-4, with a tentative D call TRBD1 (5 bases). The CDR3 loop spans 18 amino acids. CDR1 is SGDLS and CDR2 is YYNGEE in the germline V gene. Trimming left V 4 bases short and J 3 bases short, with 22 bases between. The CDR3 region has the DNA TGTGCCAGCAGCCACCCGAGTGGGGGGAGCAATGCTAATGAAAAACTGTTTTTT. Its protein product is CASSHPSGGSNANEKLFF.

The chain recombines TRBV20-1 with TRBJ1-2; maybe TRBD1 (6 bases). This CDR3 is built from 15 residues. The germline V gene has CDR1 DFQATT and CDR2 SNEGSKA (reference sequence). V lost 1 base and J 2 bases, leaving 14 bases between the germline ends. CDR3 in amino acids: CSARARGYLNYGYTF. The CDR3 DNA is TGCAGTGCTAGAGCAAGGGGGTATTTGAACTATGGCTACACCTTC.

This clonotype has more than one count but fewer than ten. CDR3 in amino acids: CASSERPGAQYEQYF. CDR3 DNA: TGTGCCAGCAGTGAGAGACCCGGGGCGCAGTACGAGCAGTACTTC. The V and J genes are TRBV2 and TRBJ2-5; D possibly uses TRBD1 or TRBD2 (5 bases each). The J call is in doubt because the DNA end fits TRBJ2-7 better. CDR3 length: 15 residues. Germline V lookup: CDR1 SNHLY, CDR2 FYNNEI.